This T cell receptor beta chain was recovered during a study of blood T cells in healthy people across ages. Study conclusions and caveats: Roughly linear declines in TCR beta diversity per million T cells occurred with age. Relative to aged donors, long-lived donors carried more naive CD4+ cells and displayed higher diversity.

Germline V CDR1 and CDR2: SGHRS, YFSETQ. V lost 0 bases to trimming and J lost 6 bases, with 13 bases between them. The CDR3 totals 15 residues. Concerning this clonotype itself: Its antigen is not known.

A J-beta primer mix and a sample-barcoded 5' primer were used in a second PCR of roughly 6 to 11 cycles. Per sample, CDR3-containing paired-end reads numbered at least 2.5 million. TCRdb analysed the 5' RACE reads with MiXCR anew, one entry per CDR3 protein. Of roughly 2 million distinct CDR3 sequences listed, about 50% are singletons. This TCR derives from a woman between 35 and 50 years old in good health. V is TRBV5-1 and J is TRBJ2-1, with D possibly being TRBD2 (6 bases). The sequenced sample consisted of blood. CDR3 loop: CASSLEGQRANEQFF. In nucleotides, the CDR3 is TGCGCCAGCAGCTTGGAAGGTCAGCGGGCCAATGAGCAGTTCTTC. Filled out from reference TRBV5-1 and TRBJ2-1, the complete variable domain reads KAGVTQTPRYLIKTRGQQVTLSCSPISGHRSVSWYQQTPGQGLQFLFEYFSETQRNKGNFPGRFSGRQFSNSRSEMNVSTLELGDSALYLCASSLEGQRANEQFFGPGTRLTVL.